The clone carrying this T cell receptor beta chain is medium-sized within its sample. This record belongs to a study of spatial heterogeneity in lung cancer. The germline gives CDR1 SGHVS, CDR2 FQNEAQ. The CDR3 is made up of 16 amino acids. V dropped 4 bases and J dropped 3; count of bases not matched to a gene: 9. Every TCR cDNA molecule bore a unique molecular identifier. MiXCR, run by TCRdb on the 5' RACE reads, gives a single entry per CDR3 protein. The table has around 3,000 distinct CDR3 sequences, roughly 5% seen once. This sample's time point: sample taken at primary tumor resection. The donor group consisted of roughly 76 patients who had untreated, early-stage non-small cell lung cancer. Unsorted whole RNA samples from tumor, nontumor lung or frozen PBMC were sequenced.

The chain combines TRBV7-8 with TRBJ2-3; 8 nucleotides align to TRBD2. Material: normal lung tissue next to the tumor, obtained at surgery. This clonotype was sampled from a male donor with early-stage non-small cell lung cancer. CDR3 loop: CASSSPTGTRTDTQYF. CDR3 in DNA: TGTGCCAGCAGCTCGCCGACCGGGACTAGGACAGATACGCAGTATTTT.